Given below is one TCR beta chain in context. These data come from a study of blood T cell repertoires in COVID-19. Turning to the study itself: The United States, Italy and Spain supplied acute and convalescent COVID-19 samples. From T cells, B-cell-depleted T cells, or PBMCs came the material, which was cDNA or gDNA.

Methods used by the authors: It was from reference gene primer amplification that nucleated cell counts were estimated. Generated by immunoSEQ multiplex PCR, the TCRdb table keeps only in-frame clones and is missing some. V and J calls and clone size are given by that table; D and trimming were obtained from the DNA. The sample records some 250,000 clones, approximately 80% being singletons. The receptor comes from a woman younger than 30 with acute or convalescent COVID-19. Sample: peripheral blood.

The CDR3 DNA follows: TGTGCCAGCAGCTTCCGGACAGGGGGGGCCAACGTCCTGACTTTC. Translation: CASSFRTGGANVLTF. This chain links TRBV7-2 with TRBJ2-6; 8 bases agree with TRBD1. Germline-derived CDR1 and CDR2 are SGHTA and FQGNSA. After removal of 3 bases from V and 4 bases from J, the junction contained 2 bases not matched to a gene. This CDR3 has 15 amino acids.